This TCR beta chain was captured in a study of blood T cell repertoires in COVID-19. Study context: The United States, Italy and Spain supplied acute and convalescent COVID-19 samples. PBMCs, B-cell-depleted T cells, or T cells provided the cDNA or gDNA that made up the material.

This CDR3 is 16 amino acids long. V lost 0 bases and J lost 0, with 9 bases in between. Germline CDR1 SGHAT, CDR2 FQNNGV. Authors' processing steps: Amplification of reference gene primers provided the estimated nucleated cell counts. Method: immunoSEQ multiplex PCR; TCRdb's copy keeps in-frame clones and lacks some. That table furnishes V, J and clone size, whereas the DNA furnished D and trimming. Altogether 210,000 or so clones are present, 92% being singletons, with the ten largest covering more than 0.95%. The V and J genes are TRBV11-2 and TRBJ1-3, with unresolved D. The sequence was obtained from a man younger than 40 with acute or convalescent COVID-19. The source material was peripheral blood. The CDR3 loop is CASSLDTRRSGNTIYF. As DNA, the CDR3 is TGTGCCAGCAGCTTAGACACTCGCCGCTCTGGAAACACCATATATTTT.